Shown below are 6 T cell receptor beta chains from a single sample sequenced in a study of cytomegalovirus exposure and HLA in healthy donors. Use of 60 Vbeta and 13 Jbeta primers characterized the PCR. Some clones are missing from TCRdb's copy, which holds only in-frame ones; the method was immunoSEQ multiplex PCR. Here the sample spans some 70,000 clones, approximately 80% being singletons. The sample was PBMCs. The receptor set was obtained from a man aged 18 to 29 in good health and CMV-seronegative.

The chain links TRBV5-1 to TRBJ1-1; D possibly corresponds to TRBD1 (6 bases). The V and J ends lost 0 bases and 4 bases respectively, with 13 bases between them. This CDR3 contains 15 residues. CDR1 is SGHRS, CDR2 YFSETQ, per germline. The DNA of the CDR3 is TGCGCCAGCAGCTTGGGCGGGGGGCTGGTCACTGAAGCTTTCTTT. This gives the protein CASSLGGGLVTEAFF.

The CDR3 region has the DNA TGTGCCAGCAGCGTAGTAGGTGGGTTAACCGGGACAGATACGCAGTATTTT. Translation: CASSVVGGLTGTDTQYF. The chain has TRBV9 and TRBJ2-3; D unclear. Germline lookup yields CDR1 SGDLS and CDR2 YYNGEE. V was trimmed by 0 bases and J by 3 bases, leaving 17 bases between them. The CDR3 extends over 17 amino acids.

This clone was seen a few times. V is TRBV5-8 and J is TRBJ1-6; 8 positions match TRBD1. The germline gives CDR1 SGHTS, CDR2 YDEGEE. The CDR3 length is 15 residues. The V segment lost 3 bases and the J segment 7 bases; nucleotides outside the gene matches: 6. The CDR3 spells CASSSMGQVNSPLHF. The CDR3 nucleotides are TGTGCCAGCAGCTCCATGGGACAGGTGAATTCACCCCTCCACTTT.

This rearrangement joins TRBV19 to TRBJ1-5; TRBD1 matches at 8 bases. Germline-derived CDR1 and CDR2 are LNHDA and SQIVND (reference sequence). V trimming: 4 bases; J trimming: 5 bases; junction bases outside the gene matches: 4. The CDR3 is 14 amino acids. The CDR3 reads CASSTTTGDQPQHF. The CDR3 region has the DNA TGTGCCAGTAGTACAACGACAGGGGATCAGCCCCAGCATTTT.

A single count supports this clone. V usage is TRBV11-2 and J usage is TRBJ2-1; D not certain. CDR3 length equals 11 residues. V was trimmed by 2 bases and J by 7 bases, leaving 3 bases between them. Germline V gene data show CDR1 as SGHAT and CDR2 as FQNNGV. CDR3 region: CASSLSNEQFF. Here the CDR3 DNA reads TGTGCCAGCAGCTTATCAAATGAGCAGTTCTTC.

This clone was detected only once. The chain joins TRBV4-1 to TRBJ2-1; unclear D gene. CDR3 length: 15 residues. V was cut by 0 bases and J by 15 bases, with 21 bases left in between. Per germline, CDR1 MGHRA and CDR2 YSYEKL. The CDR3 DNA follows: TGCGCCAGCAGCCAAGAATTTGGAATGGTAGCCTCGGGGTTCTTC. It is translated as CASSQEFGMVASGFF.